The entry below describes one T cell receptor (beta chain). This entry comes from a study of cytomegalovirus exposure and HLA in healthy donors. Study in general: Caucasian-associated ancestry cluster membership applied to around 76% of approximately 420 genotyped donors.

A multiplex PCR was run with 60 Vbeta primers and 13 Jbeta primers. Original methodology: As a later analysis found, there were 70 million to 80 million unique TCR beta chains, of which roughly 11 million were shared. Method: immunoSEQ multiplex PCR; TCRdb's copy keeps in-frame clones and lacks some. D and trimming come from the DNA, and the V and J calls and clone size come from that table. Among 150,000 to 200,000 clones listed, approximately 67% were seen once. The germline CDR1 and CDR2 sequences are MNHEY and SVGAGI. The CDR3 has 15 amino acids. The V segment lost 6 bases and the J segment 5 bases; nucleotides outside the gene matches: 10. Samples came from healthy bone marrow donors. Nominally healthy donors were sampled, though unrecorded immune exposures were likely.

The sample taken for sequencing was PBMCs. The receptor was isolated from a man aged 40-49 years in good health and CMV-seronegative. The chain joins TRBV6-5 to TRBJ2-7; 10 nucleotides line up with TRBD1. CDR3 sequence reads: CASRVGGQGINEQYF. CDR3 sequence (DNA): TGTGCCAGCAGGGTGGGGGGACAGGGGATAAACGAGCAGTACTTC.